The entry below gives a single TCR beta chain sequence along with its context. Germline V gene sequence: CDR1 MNHEY, CDR2 SMNVEV (reference sequence). Trimming left V 4 bases short and J 2 bases short, with 8 bases between. The CDR3 sequence is 14 residues long. Naive CD8 cells lacked CD45RO and underwent positive selection for CCR7, leaving out terminally differentiated effector memory CD45RA+ cells. Within Nashville, Tennessee resided all donors, each a Caucasian adult. This specimen comes from a study of shared clonotypes between healthy human individuals. Produced via immunoSEQ multiplex PCR; TCRdb's table is partial and in-frame only. The top ten hold 0.9% to 1.5% of the sample, which has about 2 million clones, over 85% seen once.

The sequencing sample was made of naive CD8+ T cells sorted from blood. This chain joins TRBV27 and TRBJ2-2; no firm D call. The receptor's source is a man between 18 and 29 years old in good health. DNA for the CDR3: TGTGCCAGCAGTTCCTTTAGTAACACCGGGGAGCTGTTTTTT. Its translation is CASSSFSNTGELFF.